The clone carrying this T cell receptor beta chain was detected many times. Antigen unknown. Germline values: CDR1 LGHNA, CDR2 YSLEER. This CDR3 contains 16 residues. The V end lost 0 bases, the J end lost 4 bases, and 10 bases lay between the germline ends. A single record per CDR3 protein comes from TCRdb applying MiXCR to the 5' RACE reads. The sample carries tens of thousands of distinct CDR3 sequences, 3% to 4% recorded once. This entry belongs to a study of neurological immune-mediated disorders. Study-wide results and caveats: In multiple sclerosis patients, the repertoire cluster was unrelated to clinical or MRI findings. No CDR3 amino acid sequences were shared by expanded clones across subjects, suggesting private repertoires in all groups. In HTLV-1-associated myelopathy, TCR clonal expansion was greatest, whereas multiple sclerosis had the least, falling below healthy controls.

Unsorted libraries were prepared from 2 million PBMCs held at -80 C. The specimen was PBMCs. This sequence joins TRBV4-3 and TRBJ2-6; D unclear. The sequence was obtained from a woman aged 45-60 years with multiple sclerosis. The CDR3 DNA sequence: TGCGCCAGCAGCCAAGATATGGGATCAGGGGCCAACGTCCTGACTTTC. Translating gives CASSQDMGSGANVLTF.